This TCR beta chain comes out of a study of beta chain features in type 1 diabetes. Overall study results and limits: More deletions and fewer insertions at VDJ junctions were seen in type 1 diabetes patients. Equally in patients and controls, PCR might preferentially amplify shorter templates. Moderate yet significant TCRB CDR3 shortening was seen in Type 1 diabetes patients in all four CD4+ subsets.

The entirety of the isolated RNA underwent reverse transcription, so expressed TCRB transcripts were sequenced. Here immunoSEQ multiplex PCR was the method, and the copy in TCRdb shows in-frame clones only, minus some. The table has 250,000 to 350,000 clones, 14% seen once. Sorting with CD45RO/CCR7/CD25/CD127/CD95/CD27 yielded naive, central memory, regulatory and stem-like memory CD4+ cells. Sorted populations all exceeded 95% purity. A few counts support this clone. Its antigen is undetermined. V lost 0 bases, J lost 1 base, and 8 bases lay in between. Germline-derived CDR1 and CDR2 are GTSNPN and SVGIG (reference sequence). This CDR3 contains 14 residues.

J is TRBJ2-3 and V is TRBV30, with D unresolved. This sequence was found in a man in his thirties or forties with type 1 diabetes. Sequencing was performed on naive CD4+ T cells from blood. The CDR3 nucleotides read TGTGCCTGGAGTGTATTGTCTGGCACAGATACGCAGTATTTT. Translation gives CAWSVLSGTDTQYF.